Many counts were recorded for the clone carrying this T cell receptor beta chain. Its cognate antigen is unknown. Amplification of the TCR beta CDR3 (from genomic DNA) was done by two-round multiplex PCR. First-round PCR, the initial amplification, used primers specific to each TRBV and TRBJ gene. TCRdb ran MiXCR on the multiplex PCR reads and lists one entry per CDR3 protein. The repertoire has fewer than 65,000 distinct CDR3 sequences, around a third of them found once; the top ten carry just under 9.5%. Trimming cost V 0 bases and J 1 base; bases outside gene matches: 6. CDR1 is MNHEY, CDR2 SVGAGI, per germline. CDR3 length equals 16 residues. This specimen belongs to a study of prognosis after radiotherapy for stage I lung cancer. Broader study findings: Nobody established whether the expanded TCR clones were specific to the tumor.

The genes are TRBV6-5 and TRBJ2-7; 7 positions agree with TRBD2. The receptor's source is a donor of 50 years or more with non-small cell lung cancer. The starting material was PBMCs, obtained before or after stereotactic body radiation therapy (not recorded which). CDR3 in DNA: TGTGCCAGCAGTTACTCGAATGGCGGGAGTTCCTACGAGCAGTACTTC. It codes for CASSYSNGGSSYEQYF.